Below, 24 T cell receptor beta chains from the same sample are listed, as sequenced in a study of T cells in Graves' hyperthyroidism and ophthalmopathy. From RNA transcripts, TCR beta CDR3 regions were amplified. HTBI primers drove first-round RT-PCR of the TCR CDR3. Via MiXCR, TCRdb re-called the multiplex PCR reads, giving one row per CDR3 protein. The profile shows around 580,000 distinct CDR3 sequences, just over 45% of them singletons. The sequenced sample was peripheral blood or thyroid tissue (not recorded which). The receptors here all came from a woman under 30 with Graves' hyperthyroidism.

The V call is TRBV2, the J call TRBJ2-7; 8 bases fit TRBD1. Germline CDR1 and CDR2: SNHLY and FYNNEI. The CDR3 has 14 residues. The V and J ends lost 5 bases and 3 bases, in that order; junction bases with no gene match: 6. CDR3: CASSQDRVYYEQYF. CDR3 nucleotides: TGTGCCAGCAGTCAGGACAGGGTGTACTACGAGCAGTACTTC.

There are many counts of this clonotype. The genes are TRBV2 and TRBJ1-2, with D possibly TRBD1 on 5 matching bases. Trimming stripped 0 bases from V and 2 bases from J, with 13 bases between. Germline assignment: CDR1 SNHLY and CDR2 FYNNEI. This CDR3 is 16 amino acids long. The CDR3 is CASSEAYGAGNYGYTF. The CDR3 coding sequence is TGTGCCAGCAGTGAAGCCTATGGGGCAGGGAACTATGGCTACACCTTC. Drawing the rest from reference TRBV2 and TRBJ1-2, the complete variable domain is EPEVTQTPSHQVTQMGQEVILRCVPISNHLYFYWYRQILGQKVEFLVSFYNNEISEKSEIFDDQFSVERPDGSNFTLKIRSTKLEDSAMYFCASSEAYGAGNYGYTFGSGTRLTVV.

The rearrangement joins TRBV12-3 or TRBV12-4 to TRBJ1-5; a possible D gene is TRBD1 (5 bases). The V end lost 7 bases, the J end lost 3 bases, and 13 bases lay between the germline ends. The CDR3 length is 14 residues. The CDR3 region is CASILGVINQPQHF. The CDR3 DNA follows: TGTGCCAGCATCCTGGGGGTCATCAATCAGCCCCAGCATTTT.

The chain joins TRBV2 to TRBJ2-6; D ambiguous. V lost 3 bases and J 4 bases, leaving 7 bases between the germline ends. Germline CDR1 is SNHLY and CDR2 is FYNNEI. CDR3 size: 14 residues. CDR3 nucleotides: TGTGCCAGCAGTGAGCTCGCAGGGGCCAACGTCCTGACTTTC. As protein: CASSELAGANVLTF.

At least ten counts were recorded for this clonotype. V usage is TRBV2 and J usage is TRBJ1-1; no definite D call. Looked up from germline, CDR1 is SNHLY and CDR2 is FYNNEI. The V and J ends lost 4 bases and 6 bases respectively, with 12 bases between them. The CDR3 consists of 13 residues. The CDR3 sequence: CASSAEGFAEAFF. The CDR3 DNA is TGTGCCAGCAGTGCTGAGGGATTCGCTGAAGCTTTCTTT.

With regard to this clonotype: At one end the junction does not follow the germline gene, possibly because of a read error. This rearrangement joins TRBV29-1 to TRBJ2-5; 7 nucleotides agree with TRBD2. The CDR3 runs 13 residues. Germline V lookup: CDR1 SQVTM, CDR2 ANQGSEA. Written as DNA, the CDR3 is TGCAGCTTAGTGGCGGGAGTGGGTGAGACCAAGTACTTC. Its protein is CSLVAGVGETKYF.

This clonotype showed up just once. Here the CDR3 DNA reads TGTGCCAGCAGCTTTCGGTCCGACAGTGCTGGAAACACCATATATTTT. It translates to CASSFRSDSAGNTIYF. The chain is built from TRBV5-6 and TRBJ1-3; D perhaps matches TRBD1 (5 bases). The V end was cut by 2 bases, the J end by 2 bases, with 14 bases between. Germline CDR1 is SGHDT and CDR2 is YYEEEE. The length of the CDR3 is 16 residues.

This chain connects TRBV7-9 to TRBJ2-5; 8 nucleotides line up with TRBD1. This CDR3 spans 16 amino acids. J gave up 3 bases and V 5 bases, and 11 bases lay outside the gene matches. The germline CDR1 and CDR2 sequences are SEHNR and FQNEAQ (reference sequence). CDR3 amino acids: CASSLTGDKVKETQYF. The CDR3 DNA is TGTGCCAGCAGCCTGACAGGGGACAAGGTCAAAGAGACCCAGTACTTC.

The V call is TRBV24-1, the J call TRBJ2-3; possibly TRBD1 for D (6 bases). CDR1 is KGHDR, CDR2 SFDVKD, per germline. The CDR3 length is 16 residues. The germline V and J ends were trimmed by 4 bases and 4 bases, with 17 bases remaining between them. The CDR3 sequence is CATSEGTGSRADTQYF. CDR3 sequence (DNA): TGTGCCACCAGTGAGGGAACAGGGTCTAGGGCAGATACGCAGTATTTT.

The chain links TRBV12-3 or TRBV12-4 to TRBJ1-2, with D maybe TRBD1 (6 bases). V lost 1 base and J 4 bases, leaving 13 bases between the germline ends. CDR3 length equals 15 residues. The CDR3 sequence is CASSLGAQGAYGYTF. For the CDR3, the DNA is TGTGCCAGCAGTTTAGGTGCACAGGGTGCCTATGGCTACACCTTC.

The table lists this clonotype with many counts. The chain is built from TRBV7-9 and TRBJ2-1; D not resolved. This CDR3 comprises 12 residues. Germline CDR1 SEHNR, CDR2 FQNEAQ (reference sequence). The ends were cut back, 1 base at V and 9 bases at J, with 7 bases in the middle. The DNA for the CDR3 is TGTGCCAGCAGCTTAGGTAGAGGTGAGCAGTTCTTC. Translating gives CASSLGRGEQFF.

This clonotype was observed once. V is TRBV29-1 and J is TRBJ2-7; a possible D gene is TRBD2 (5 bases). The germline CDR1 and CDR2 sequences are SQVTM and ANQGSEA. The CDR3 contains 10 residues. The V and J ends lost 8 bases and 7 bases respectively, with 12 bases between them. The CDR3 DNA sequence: TGCAGCTTAGCGCAAACAGAGCAGTACTTC. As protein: CSLAQTEQYF.

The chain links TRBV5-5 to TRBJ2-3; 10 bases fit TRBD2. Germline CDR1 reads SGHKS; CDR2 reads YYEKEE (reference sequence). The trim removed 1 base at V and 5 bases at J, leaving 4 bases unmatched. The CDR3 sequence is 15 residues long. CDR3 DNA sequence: TGTGCCAGCAGCTTGACTAGCGGGATGATAGATACGCAGTATTTT. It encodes CASSLTSGMIDTQYF.

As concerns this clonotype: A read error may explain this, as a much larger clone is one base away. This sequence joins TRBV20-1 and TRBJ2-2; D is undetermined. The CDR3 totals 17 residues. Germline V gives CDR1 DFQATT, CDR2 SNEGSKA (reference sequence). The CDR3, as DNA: TGCAGTGCTAATAGACAAGACCTTCGGGCGAACATCGGGGAGCTGTTTTTT. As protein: CSANRQDLRANIGELFF.

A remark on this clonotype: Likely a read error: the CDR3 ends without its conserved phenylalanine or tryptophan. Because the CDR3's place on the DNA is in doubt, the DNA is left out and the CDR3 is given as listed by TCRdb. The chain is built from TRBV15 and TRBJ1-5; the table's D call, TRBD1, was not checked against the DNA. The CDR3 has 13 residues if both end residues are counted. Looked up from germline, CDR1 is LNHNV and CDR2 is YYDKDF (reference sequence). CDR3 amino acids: CATSRPQGSYEHL.

The CDR3 here is CARPEDRDDEKLFF. DNA for the CDR3: TGTGCCAGGCCCGAGGACAGGGATGATGAAAAACTGTTTTTT. The chain uses TRBV25-1 and TRBJ1-4, with TRBD1 identical over 8 bases. The CDR3 runs to 14 residues. The germline V gene encodes CDR1 MGHDK and CDR2 SYGVNS. V shed 9 bases, J shed 6 bases, and the junction held 9 bases outside the gene matches. The whole variable domain, filled in from reference TRBV25-1 and TRBJ1-4, reads EADIYQTPRYLVIGTGKKITLECSQTMGHDKMYWYQQDPGMELHLIHYSYGVNSTEKGDLSSESTVSRIRTEHFPLTLESARPSHTSQYLCARPEDRDDEKLFFGSGTQLSVL.

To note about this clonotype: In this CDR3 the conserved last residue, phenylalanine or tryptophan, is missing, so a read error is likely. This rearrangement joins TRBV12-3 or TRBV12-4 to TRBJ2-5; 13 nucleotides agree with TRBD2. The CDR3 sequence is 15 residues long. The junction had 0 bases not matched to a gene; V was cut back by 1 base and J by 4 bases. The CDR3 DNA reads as TGTGCCAGCAGTTTAGGACTAGCGGGAGGAGAGACCCAGTACCTC. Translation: CASSLGLAGGETQYL.

The CDR3 nucleotides are TGTGCCACCAGTGGAGGAGCCGGGACAGATAGCAATCAGCCCCAGCATTTT. Protein product: CATSGGAGTDSNQPQHF. The chain employs TRBV24-1 and TRBJ1-5; 7 positions agree with TRBD1. The CDR3 covers 17 residues. The germline CDR1 and CDR2 sequences are KGHDR and SFDVKD. V dropped 5 bases and J dropped 0; count of bases not matched to a gene: 9.

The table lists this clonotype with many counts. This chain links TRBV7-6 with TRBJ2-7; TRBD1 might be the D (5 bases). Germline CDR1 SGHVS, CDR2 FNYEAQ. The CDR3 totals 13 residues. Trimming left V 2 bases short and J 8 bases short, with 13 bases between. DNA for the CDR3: TGTGCCAGCAGCTTATCGACAGAAGTACAGCAGTACTTC. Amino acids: CASSLSTEVQQYF.

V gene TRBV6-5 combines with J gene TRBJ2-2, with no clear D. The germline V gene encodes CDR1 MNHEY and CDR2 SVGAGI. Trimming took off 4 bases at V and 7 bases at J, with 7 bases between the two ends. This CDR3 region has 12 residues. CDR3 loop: CASSSTDGELFF. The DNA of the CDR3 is TGTGCCAGCAGTTCCACGGACGGGGAGCTGTTTTTT.

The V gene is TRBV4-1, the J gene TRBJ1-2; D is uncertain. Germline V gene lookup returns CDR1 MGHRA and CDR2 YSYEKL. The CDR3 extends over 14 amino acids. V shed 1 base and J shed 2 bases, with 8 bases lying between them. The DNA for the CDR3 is TGCGCCAGCAGCCAAGTAACGGAAAACTATGGCTACACCTTC. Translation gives CASSQVTENYGYTF.

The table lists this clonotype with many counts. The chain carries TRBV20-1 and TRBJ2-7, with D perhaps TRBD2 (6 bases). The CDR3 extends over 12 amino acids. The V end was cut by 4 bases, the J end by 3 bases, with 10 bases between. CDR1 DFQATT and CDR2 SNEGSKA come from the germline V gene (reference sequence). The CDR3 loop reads CSAKRLDYEQYF. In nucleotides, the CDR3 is TGCAGTGCTAAAAGACTAGACTACGAGCAGTACTTC.

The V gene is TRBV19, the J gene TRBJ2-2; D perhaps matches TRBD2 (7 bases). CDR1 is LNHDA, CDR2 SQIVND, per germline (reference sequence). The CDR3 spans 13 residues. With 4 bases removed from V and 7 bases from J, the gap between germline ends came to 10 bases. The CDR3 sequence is CASSRGGVGELFF. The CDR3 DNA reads TGTGCCAGTAGTAGGGGGGGCGTCGGGGAGCTGTTTTTT.

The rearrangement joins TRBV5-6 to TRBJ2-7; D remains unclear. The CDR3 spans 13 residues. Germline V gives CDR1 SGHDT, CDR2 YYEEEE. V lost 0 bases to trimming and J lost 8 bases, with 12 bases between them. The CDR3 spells CASSLGLGFKQYF. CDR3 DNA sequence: TGTGCCAGCAGCTTGGGTCTAGGTTTCAAGCAGTACTTC.